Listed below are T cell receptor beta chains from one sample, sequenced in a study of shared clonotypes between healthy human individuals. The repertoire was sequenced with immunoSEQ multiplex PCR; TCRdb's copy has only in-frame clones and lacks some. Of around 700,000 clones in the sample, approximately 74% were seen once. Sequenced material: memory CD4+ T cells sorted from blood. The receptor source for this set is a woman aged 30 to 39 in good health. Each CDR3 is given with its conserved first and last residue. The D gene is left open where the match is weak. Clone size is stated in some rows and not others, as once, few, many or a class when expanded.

DNA: TGTGCCAGCAGTTTCATCCGACTGACTAGCGGGGGAGTCAGCTCCTACAATGAGCAGTTCTTC
CDR3: CASSFIRLTSGGVSSYNEQFF
J: TRBJ2-1
V: TRBV28
length: 21
size: NA
D: TRBD2

DNA: TGTGCCAGCAGTGAAGAAGCAGGGGGCGATGGTGGCAATGAGCAGTTCTTC
CDR3: CASSEEAGGDGGNEQFF
J: TRBJ2-1
V: TRBV25-1
length: 17
size: few
D: TRBD1

DNA: TGTGCCAGCAGCCGGGGGACAGGGCAACCGGGGGAGCAGTACTTC
CDR3: CASSRGTGQPGEQYF
J: TRBJ2-7
V: TRBV4-2
length: 15
size: NA
D: TRBD1

DNA: TGTGCCAGCAGCTTACCGACACTGAACCGCTATGGCTACACCTTC
CDR3: CASSLPTLNRYGYTF
J: TRBJ1-2
V: TRBV11-2
length: 15
size: NA
D: NA

DNA: TGTGCCAGCCCAGCGGGAGACGAGTACAATGAGCAGTTCTTC
CDR3: CASPAGDEYNEQFF
J: TRBJ2-1
V: TRBV7-9
length: 14
size: NA
D: TRBD2

DNA: TGTGCCAGCAGCGTAGATTTAGCGGGCCTAAATGAGCAGTTCTTC
CDR3: CASSVDLAGLNEQFF
J: TRBJ2-1
V: TRBV9
length: 15
size: NA
D: TRBD2

DNA: TGTGCCAGCAGCACTAGGGTTGGCGACTATGGCTACACCTTC
CDR3: CASSTRVGDYGYTF
J: TRBJ1-2
V: TRBV27
length: 14
size: NA
D: NA

DNA: TGTGCCAGCAGTTACGGGGGAAACCAAGCTTTCTTT
CDR3: CASSYGGNQAFF
J: TRBJ1-1
V: TRBV6-5
length: 12
size: NA
D: NA

DNA: TGTGCCAGCAGCCAAATGGGCATATCGGACACTGAAGCTTTCTTT
CDR3: CASSQMGISDTEAFF
J: TRBJ1-1
V: TRBV14
length: 15
size: NA
D: NA

DNA: TGCGCCAGCAGCCGGAGGGGACTATCTCTCTACAATGAGCAGTTCTTC
CDR3: CASSRRGLSLYNEQFF
J: TRBJ2-1
V: TRBV5-1
length: 16
size: NA
D: TRBD2

DNA: TGTGCCACCAGCAGAGATTTGGGACAGGCCTACGAGCAGTACTTC
CDR3: CATSRDLGQAYEQYF
J: TRBJ2-7
V: TRBV15
length: 15
size: few
D: TRBD1

DNA: TGTGCCAGCTACCCTGAAGTAGCGGGAGCGTTCTACAATGAGCAGTTCTTC
CDR3: CASYPEVAGAFYNEQFF
J: TRBJ2-1
V: TRBV28
length: 17
size: NA
D: TRBD2

DNA: TGTGCCAGCAGCTACAGACAGGGAAACTTTCCTGGGGCCAACGTCCTGACTTTC
CDR3: CASSYRQGNFPGANVLTF
J: TRBJ2-6
V: TRBV7-2
length: 18
size: few
D: TRBD1

DNA: TGTGCCTGGAGTGTACAAGGCGGGACTTACGAGCAGTACTTC
CDR3: CAWSVQGGTYEQYF
J: TRBJ2-7
V: TRBV30
length: 14
size: NA
D: NA

DNA: TGTGCCAGCAGCTTGACAGGGGATACCCAGTACTTC
CDR3: CASSLTGDTQYF
J: TRBJ2-5
V: TRBV5-8
length: 12
size: NA
D: TRBD1

DNA: TGTGCCAGCACCCCCATGACAGGGAGAGGTACTGAAGCTTTCTTT
CDR3: CASTPMTGRGTEAFF
J: TRBJ1-1
V: TRBV27
length: 15
size: NA
D: TRBD1

DNA: TGCGCCAGCAGCTTGGGCGCACAACAGGGTGCAACTAATGAAAAACTGTTTTTT
CDR3: CASSLGAQQGATNEKLFF
J: TRBJ1-4
V: TRBV5-1
length: 18
size: NA
D: NA

DNA: TGTGCCACCCTACAGGGAAACTATGGCTACACCTTC
CDR3: CATLQGNYGYTF
J: TRBJ1-2
V: TRBV7-9
length: 12
size: NA
D: NA

DNA: TGTGCCAGCATCACAGGGGCGGGCAATCAGCCCCAGCATTTT
CDR3: CASITGAGNQPQHF
J: TRBJ1-5
V: TRBV28
length: 14
size: once
D: TRBD1

DNA: TGTGCCAGCGGAAAGATTGGAGGCGAGCAGTACTTC
CDR3: CASGKIGGEQYF
J: TRBJ2-7
V: TRBV6-5
length: 12
size: NA
D: NA

DNA: TGTGCCAGCAGCCAAGATATAGTGAGGAGACTTAATTTCTATGGCTACACCTTC
CDR3: CASSQDIVRRLNFYGYTF
J: TRBJ1-2
V: TRBV4-2
length: 18
size: many
D: NA

DNA: TGTGCCAGCAGTTTATCGCGGGGGCTGGGCTACACCTTC
CDR3: CASSLSRGLGYTF
J: TRBJ1-2
V: TRBV28
length: 13
size: NA
D: NA

DNA: TGTGCCAGCAGGCAACGAGTAACTAGGGGTATCCATACGCAGTATTTT
CDR3: CASRQRVTRGIHTQYF
J: TRBJ2-3
V: TRBV28
length: 16
size: NA
D: NA

DNA: TGTGCCAGTAGTACCGATCGGGGGAGGGATCAGCCCCAGCATTTT
CDR3: CASSTDRGRDQPQHF
J: TRBJ1-5
V: TRBV19
length: 15
size: NA
D: NA

DNA: TGTGCCAGCACGGGAGTTTGGACCAATGAGCAGTTCTTC
CDR3: CASTGVWTNEQFF
J: TRBJ2-1
V: TRBV6-1
length: 13
size: NA
D: NA

DNA: TGTGCCAGCAGCCGATTCACAGGGCCGCCGAACACCGGGGAGCTGTTTTTT
CDR3: CASSRFTGPPNTGELFF
J: TRBJ2-2
V: TRBV5-5
length: 17
size: once
D: NA

DNA: TGTGCCAGCAGCGTCTGGACTAGCCTTTACAATGAGCAGTTCTTC
CDR3: CASSVWTSLYNEQFF
J: TRBJ2-1
V: TRBV7-9
length: 15
size: NA
D: TRBD2

DNA: TGCGCCAGCAGCTTAAGCACTAACCAAGAGACCCAGTACTTC
CDR3: CASSLSTNQETQYF
J: TRBJ2-5
V: TRBV5-1
length: 14
size: once
D: NA

DNA: TGTGCCAGCAGTAGGGCTAGCTCCCCCTACGAGCAGTACTTC
CDR3: CASSRASSPYEQYF
J: TRBJ2-7
V: TRBV28
length: 14
size: NA
D: NA

DNA: TGTGCCAGCAGCCAAGAATTAGGGCCCGATACGCAGTATTTT
CDR3: CASSQELGPDTQYF
J: TRBJ2-3
V: TRBV14
length: 14
size: NA
D: NA

DNA: TGTGCCAGCAGTGAAGAGATGATAGGGAATCAGCCCCAGCATTTT
CDR3: CASSEEMIGNQPQHF
J: TRBJ1-5
V: TRBV6-1
length: 15
size: NA
D: NA